This T cell receptor (beta chain) was documented in a study of tissue T cells after allogeneic stem cell transplantation. General study findings and limits: Anatomically similar tissues had similar TCR repertoires within each patient. Sampling depth was limited, and the cohort was small and clinically varied.

The repertoire was sequenced with immunoSEQ multiplex PCR; TCRdb's copy has only in-frame clones and lacks some. The sample has about 48,000 clones, around 66% seen once. Note on this clone: The antigen remains unidentified. Mouse germline and gene names are used. The read falls 1 residue short of the CDR3 end, and the missing part is taken from the germline J gene.

The CDR3 sequence is 13 residues long. V gave up 0 bases and J gave up 4 bases, with 5 bases separating them. The germline V gene has CDR1 SNHLY and CDR2 FYNGKV (reference sequence). Sequencing was performed on sorted cells pooled from one or two spleens. The chain employs TRBV3 and TRBJ2-4; D uncertain. The receptor comes from a pool of C57BL/6 mice in good health. The DNA read from the CDR3 is TGTGCCAGCAGCTTAGCACGGGAAAACACCTTGTAC. Its protein is CASSLARENTLY. The whole CDR3 region reads CASSLARENTLYF.